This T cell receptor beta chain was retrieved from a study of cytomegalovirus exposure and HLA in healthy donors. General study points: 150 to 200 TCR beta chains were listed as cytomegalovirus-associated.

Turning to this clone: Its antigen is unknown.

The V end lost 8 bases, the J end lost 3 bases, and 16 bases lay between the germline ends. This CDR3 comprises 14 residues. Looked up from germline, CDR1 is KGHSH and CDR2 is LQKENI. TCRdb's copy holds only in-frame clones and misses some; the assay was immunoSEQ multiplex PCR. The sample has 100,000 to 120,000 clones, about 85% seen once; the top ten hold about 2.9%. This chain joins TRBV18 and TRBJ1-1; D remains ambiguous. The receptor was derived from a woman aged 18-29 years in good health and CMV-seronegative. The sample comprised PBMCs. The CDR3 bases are TGTGCCAGCCTTCCGAGCACTCGCGACACTGAAGCTTTCTTT. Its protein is CASLPSTRDTEAFF.